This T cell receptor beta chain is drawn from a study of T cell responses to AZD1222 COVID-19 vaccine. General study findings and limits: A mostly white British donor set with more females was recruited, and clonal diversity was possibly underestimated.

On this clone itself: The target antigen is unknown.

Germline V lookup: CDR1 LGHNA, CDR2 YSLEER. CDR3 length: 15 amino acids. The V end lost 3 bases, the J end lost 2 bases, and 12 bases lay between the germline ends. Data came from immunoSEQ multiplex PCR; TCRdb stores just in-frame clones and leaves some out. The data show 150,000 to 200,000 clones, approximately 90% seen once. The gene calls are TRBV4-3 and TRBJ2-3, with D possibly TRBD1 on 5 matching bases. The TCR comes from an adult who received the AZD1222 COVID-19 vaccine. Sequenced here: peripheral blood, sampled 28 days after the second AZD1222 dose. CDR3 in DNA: TGCGCCAGCAGCCAGGACACCAGGGACACAGATACGCAGTATTTT. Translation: CASSQDTRDTDTQYF.